The next 17 T cell receptor beta chains were all read from a single sample in a study of neoadjuvant anti-PD-1 for oral cavity cancer. The data were produced by immunoSEQ multiplex PCR, yet TCRdb's version contains in-frame clones alone and is incomplete. The sample holds approximately 74,000 clones, roughly 80% seen once. Sequences were derived from PBMCs, sampled before nivolumab (anti-PD-1) treatment. The receptors stem from a person between 35 and 79 years old with oral cavity squamous cell carcinoma.

There are a few counts of this clone. The chain recombines TRBV27 with TRBJ2-7, with D perhaps TRBD1 (6 bases). V was shortened by 1 base and J by 6 bases, with 10 bases between the two germline ends. The V gene's germline CDR1 is MNHEY and CDR2 SMNVEV (reference sequence). The CDR3 covers 13 residues. CDR3 DNA sequence: TGTGCCAGCAGTTTATGGGACACTAGCGAGCAGTACTTC. As protein: CASSLWDTSEQYF.

This clone showed up just once. The sample has other DNA sequences that encode this CDR3 too. This chain joins TRBV30 and TRBJ2-5, with D uncertain. The V gene lost 0 bases and the J gene lost 5 bases, with 4 bases spanning the gap. The germline CDR1 and CDR2 sequences are GTSNPN and SVGIG (reference sequence). The CDR3 extends over 11 amino acids. The CDR3 region has the DNA TGTGCCTGGAGTGTAGGTGAGACCCAGTACTTC. This translates into CAWSVGETQYF.

DNA of the CDR3: TGTGCCAGCAGTTACGTCTACACAGATACGCAGTATTTT. Amino acid sequence: CASSYVYTDTQYF. The rearrangement links TRBV6-5 to TRBJ2-3; D unclear. The germline CDR1 and CDR2 sequences are MNHEY and SVGAGI. The CDR3 extends over 13 amino acids. V was pared by 2 bases and J by 2 bases, with 5 bases between.

This clone was counted once. The V and J genes are TRBV7-2 and TRBJ2-1; 9 nucleotides align to TRBD2. The CDR3 runs 16 residues. Trimming took 1 base from V and 4 from J; bases not matched to a gene: 5. Germline V gene sequence: CDR1 SGHTA, CDR2 FQGNSA. The chain's CDR3 is CASSLGLAGSYNEQFF. The CDR3 DNA follows: TGTGCCAGCAGCTTAGGGCTAGCGGGAAGTTACAATGAGCAGTTCTTC.

This clone was counted only a few times. The chain links TRBV6-5 to TRBJ2-3; D not certain. Trimming pared 6 bases from V and 0 bases from J, leaving 13 bases between. This CDR3 region has 15 residues. Germline CDR1 reads MNHEY; CDR2 reads SVGAGI. In DNA form, the CDR3 reads TGTGCCAGCAGCCGAACCGGGTTTAGCACAGATACGCAGTATTTT. Its translation is CASSRTGFSTDTQYF.

The CDR3 here is CASSYYLGVNTEAFF. The CDR3 bases are TGTGCCAGCAGCTACTACCTCGGGGTGAACACTGAAGCTTTCTTT. The rearrangement joins TRBV5-5 to TRBJ1-1; D gene unclear. V gave up 3 bases and J gave up 0 bases, with 12 bases separating them. Germline CDR1 is SGHKS and CDR2 is YYEKEE (reference sequence). The CDR3 length is 15 residues.

J is TRBJ2-2 and V is TRBV6-4; tentative D call: TRBD1 (6 bases). The germline V and J ends were trimmed by 4 bases and 3 bases, with 9 bases remaining between them. There are 14 residues in the CDR3. Germline V gene sequence: CDR1 MRHNA, CDR2 SNTAGT. The CDR3 coding sequence is TGTGCCAGCAGTGGGGGGCCGGACACCGGGGAGCTGTTTTTT. Its translation is CASSGGPDTGELFF.

The V call is TRBV30, the J call TRBJ1-4; 7 positions agree with TRBD1. The V gene end was trimmed by 7 bases and the J gene end by 7 bases; junction bases not matched to a gene: 12. The germline V gene encodes CDR1 GTSNPN and CDR2 SVGIG (reference sequence). This CDR3 is 14 amino acids long. The CDR3 nucleotides read TGTGCCTATGGGGGCACAGGGGTGACTGAAAAACTGTTTTTT. Protein: CAYGGTGVTEKLFF.

The gene calls are TRBV6-6 and TRBJ1-2; a possible D gene is TRBD1 (5 bases). Per the germline V gene, CDR1 is MNHNY and CDR2 is SVGAGI (reference sequence). This CDR3 is 13 amino acids long. Trimming left V 6 bases short and J 4 bases short, with 12 bases between. The CDR3 bases are TGTGCCAGCAGACCGACGACAGCCTATGGCTACACCTTC. Translation: CASRPTTAYGYTF.

The genes are TRBV5-1 and TRBJ1-1; D may be TRBD1 (6 bases). V lost 2 bases and J lost 4, with 18 bases in between. The length of the CDR3 is 16 residues. CDR1 and CDR2 (germline): SGHRS, YFSETQ. The CDR3: CASSFQQGSGGTEAFF. CDR3 nucleotides: TGCGCCAGCAGCTTCCAACAGGGTTCCGGGGGCACTGAAGCTTTCTTT.

Worth noting for this clone: This sample also contains other DNA sequences that code for the same CDR3. This sequence joins TRBV10-3 and TRBJ2-1, with TRBD2 matching 8 bases. The CDR3 extends over 16 amino acids. The V gene's germline CDR1 is ENHRY and CDR2 SYGVKD. The V gene end was trimmed by 0 bases and the J gene end by 1 base; junction bases not matched to a gene: 2. CDR3 protein: CAISESTGGSYNEQFF. Here the CDR3 DNA reads TGTGCCATCAGTGAGTCAACGGGAGGGTCCTACAATGAGCAGTTCTTC.

Points on this clone: One base away lies a much larger clone, so this may be a sequencing read error. The chain uses TRBV7-9 and TRBJ1-1; 7 bases line up with TRBD1. J lost 1 base, V lost 5 bases, and 1 base had no gene match. The germline V gene has CDR1 SEHNR and CDR2 FQNEAQ (reference sequence). The CDR3 length is 13 residues. CDR3 region: CASSRTGNTEAFF. In nucleotides, the CDR3 is TGTGCCAGCAGCCGGACAGGGAACACTGAAGCTTTCTTT. The full variable domain, with the rest looked up from reference TRBV7-9 and TRBJ1-1, is DTGVSQNPRHKITKRGQNVTFRCDPISEHNRLYWYRQTLGQGPEFLTYFQNEAQLEKSRLLSDRFSAERPKGSFSTLEIQRTEQGDSAMYLCASSRTGNTEAFFGQGTRLTVV.

This chain connects TRBV5-1 to TRBJ2-3, with TRBD2 matching over 9 bases. The V gene end was trimmed by 2 bases and the J gene end by 4 bases; junction bases not matched to a gene: 5. The CDR3 is 15 amino acids. CDR1 SGHRS and CDR2 YFSETQ come from the germline V gene. This CDR3 is CASSFSGSYADTQYF. CDR3 coding DNA: TGCGCCAGCAGCTTTAGCGGGAGTTATGCAGATACGCAGTATTTT.

This clone has only a few counts. The V call is TRBV6-1, the J call TRBJ1-5; D call uncertain. The CDR3 has 16 residues. Germline lookup yields CDR1 MNHNS and CDR2 SASEGT. The germline V and J ends were trimmed by 4 bases and 3 bases, with 16 bases remaining between them. The CDR3 nucleotides read TGTGCCAGCAGTGTAACTCAGTGGGCGTACAATCAGCCCCAGCATTTT. Encoded protein: CASSVTQWAYNQPQHF.

This rearrangement joins TRBV30 to TRBJ2-1, with 10 bases identical to TRBD2. The CDR3 consists of 16 residues. CDR1 is GTSNPN, CDR2 SVGIG, per germline (reference sequence). V was clipped by 0 bases and J by 6 bases; unmatched bases: 8. CDR3 loop: CAWSVAGGDKLNEQFF. The CDR3 region has the DNA TGTGCCTGGAGTGTAGCGGGAGGGGATAAACTCAATGAGCAGTTCTTC.

The chain combines TRBV28 with TRBJ2-2, with 7 bases aligning to TRBD2. CDR3 length: 16 amino acids. The germline gives CDR1 MDHEN, CDR2 SYDVKM. With V trimmed by 8 bases and J by 7 bases, 16 bases remained unmatched. In DNA, the CDR3 is TGTGCCAGCCGCCCGTCGGCGGGAGCGGGGCTCGGGGAGCTGTTTTTT. Encoded protein: CASRPSAGAGLGELFF.

The J gene is TRBJ1-5, the V gene TRBV6-1; weak D call: TRBD1 (5 bases). CDR3 length: 13 residues. The V and J ends lost 7 bases and 7 bases respectively, with 14 bases between them. CDR1 and CDR2 (germline): MNHNS, SASEGT. The CDR3 region has the DNA TGTGCCAGCACCGTCCCCGGGGGGCAGCCCCAGCATTTT. Protein product: CASTVPGGQPQHF.